This entry lists 21 T cell receptor beta chains sequenced from one sample in a study of cytomegalovirus exposure and HLA in healthy donors. Amplification used 60 Vbeta primers and 13 Jbeta primers. The repertoire was sequenced with immunoSEQ multiplex PCR; TCRdb's copy has only in-frame clones and lacks some. The sample holds about 84,000 clones, around 66% seen once. Sequenced sample: PBMCs. Receptors originate from a woman between 40 and 55 years old in good health and CMV-seropositive.

The gene calls are TRBV5-6 and TRBJ1-2; TRBD1 matches 7 bases. CDR1 SGHDT and CDR2 YYEEEE come from the germline V gene. The CDR3 extends over 14 amino acids. Losses at the gene ends were 3 bases for V and 2 bases for J; bases not matched to a gene: 4. The CDR3 sequence is CASSSLQGNYGYTF. As DNA, the CDR3 is TGTGCCAGCAGCTCACTACAGGGGAACTATGGCTACACCTTC.

The chain couples TRBV12-2 to TRBJ2-5; the D call TRBD1 from the table was never checked on the DNA. TRBV12-2 is assigned pseudogene status. The CDR3 sequence is 16 residues long. CDR3 in DNA: TGTGCAAGTCGCTTTACGGGACAGGGAGTCTCAGAGACCCAGTACTTC. Its protein is CASRFTGQGVSETQYF.

V usage is TRBV19 and J usage is TRBJ2-6; D remains unclear. Germline loops: CDR1 LNHDA, CDR2 SQIVND (reference sequence). The CDR3 contains 15 residues. The V and J ends lost 6 bases and 0 bases respectively, with 9 bases between them. CDR3 bases: TGTGCCAGTAGCCCCCAAAACTCTGGGGCCAACGTCCTGACTTTC. Translating it yields CASSPQNSGANVLTF.

The J gene is TRBJ2-5, the V gene TRBV2, with 9 bases lining up with TRBD2. The germline gives CDR1 SNHLY, CDR2 FYNNEI. J gave up 5 bases and V 7 bases, and 5 bases lay outside the gene matches. The CDR3 spans 13 residues. The CDR3, as DNA: TGTGCCAGCAATAGCGGGAGTGGGGAGACCCAGTACTTC. Translating it yields CASNSGSGETQYF.

This rearrangement joins TRBV5-6 to TRBJ2-5; TRBD2 matches 7 bases. Looked up from germline, CDR1 is SGHDT and CDR2 is YYEEEE. This CDR3 has 14 amino acids. The V segment lost 5 bases and the J segment 5 bases; nucleotides outside the gene matches: 9. The chain's CDR3 is CASSLRWGGETQYF. In nucleotides, the CDR3 is TGTGCCAGCAGTCTAAGATGGGGAGGGGAGACCCAGTACTTC.

The CDR3 loop reads CSPGGAYEQYF. CDR3 nucleotides: TGCAGTCCAGGGGGCGCCTACGAGCAGTACTTC. V gene TRBV20-1 combines with J gene TRBJ2-7; TRBD1 aligns across 8 bases. There are 11 residues in the CDR3. V dropped 8 bases and J dropped 2; count of bases not matched to a gene: 2. Germline V gives CDR1 DFQATT, CDR2 SNEGSKA (reference sequence).

The rearrangement links TRBV28 to TRBJ1-5, with D possibly matching TRBD1 (5 bases). V shed 6 bases and J shed 4 bases, with 19 bases lying between them. CDR3 size: 16 residues. Germline CDR1 MDHEN, CDR2 SYDVKM. In DNA form, the CDR3 reads TGTGCCAGCAGCGATCAAAGGCGAAGGGGTAATCAGCCCCAGCATTTT. Translation: CASSDQRRRGNQPQHF.

The V gene is TRBV27, the J gene TRBJ2-7, with 8 bases matching TRBD2. Looked up from germline, CDR1 is MNHEY and CDR2 is SMNVEV (reference sequence). The CDR3 consists of 17 residues. V trimming: 10 bases; J trimming: 0 bases; junction bases outside the gene matches: 17. The CDR3: CANSLTNAGGVSYEQYF. The CDR3 DNA reads as TGTGCCAACAGCCTTACAAACGCGGGAGGAGTCTCCTACGAGCAGTACTTC.

The chain couples TRBV7-9 to TRBJ1-5, with TRBD1 identical over 7 bases. V dropped 1 base and J dropped 2; count of bases not matched to a gene: 8. Germline values: CDR1 SEHNR, CDR2 FQNEAQ (reference sequence). CDR3 length equals 17 residues. CDR3 sequence (DNA): TGTGCCAGCAGCTTAGAGAGGGGGCTGTGGGGCAATCAGCCCCAGCATTTT. Translating gives CASSLERGLWGNQPQHF.

This chain joins TRBV29-1 and TRBJ2-7; tentatively, D is TRBD2 (5 bases). CDR1 is SQVTM and CDR2 is ANQGSEA in the germline V gene. The ends were cut back, 4 bases at V and 0 bases at J, with 13 bases in the middle. The CDR3 runs to 14 residues. As DNA, the CDR3 is TGCAGCGTTGCCATTACTACTAGCTCCTACGAGCAGTACTTC. It is translated as CSVAITTSSYEQYF.

This clone was observed a handful of times. This chain links TRBV6-1 with TRBJ2-4; the D is unclear. Germline CDR1 MNHNS, CDR2 SASEGT. The CDR3 contains 15 residues. The germline V and J ends were trimmed by 6 bases and 0 bases, with 12 bases remaining between them. CDR3 amino acids: CASRHRAQAKNIQYF. The DNA of the CDR3 is TGTGCCAGCAGGCATCGAGCCCAAGCCAAAAACATTCAGTACTTC.

The genes are TRBV30 and TRBJ2-5, with no clear D. TRBJ2-7 matches the DNA end more closely, so the J call is doubtful. The germline V gene has CDR1 GTSNPN and CDR2 SVGIG (reference sequence). The CDR3 extends over 15 amino acids. For the CDR3, the DNA is TGTGCCTGGTGCGGAACTACCGCGAGCTCCTACGAGCAGTACTTC. Amino acid sequence: CAWCGTTASSYEQYF.

The rearrangement uses TRBV4-1 and TRBJ2-7; D is unclear. Germline CDR1 and CDR2: MGHRA and YSYEKL. Trimming shortened V by 1 base and J by 1 base, and 5 bases separated the two germline ends. This CDR3 has 13 amino acids. The CDR3 DNA sequence: TGCGCCAGCAGCCAAGTCGGGTCCTACGAGCAGTACTTC. It encodes CASSQVGSYEQYF.

The V gene is TRBV4-1, the J gene TRBJ2-5; maybe TRBD1 (6 bases). This CDR3 contains 16 residues. V was trimmed by 4 bases and J by 5 bases, leaving 20 bases between them. Germline V gene data show CDR1 as MGHRA and CDR2 as YSYEKL. The CDR3 region is CASSRGRGTIGETQYF. Here the CDR3 DNA reads TGCGCCAGCAGCCGGGGCAGGGGTACTATCGGGGAGACCCAGTACTTC.

The chain is built from TRBV5-1 and TRBJ2-2; D uncertain. The length of the CDR3 is 13 residues. The germline V gene has CDR1 SGHRS and CDR2 YFSETQ. V dropped 3 bases and J dropped 6 bases, with 9 bases sitting between them. CDR3 residues: CASSSRGSGELFF. DNA for the CDR3: TGCGCCAGCAGCTCCCGCGGATCCGGGGAGCTGTTTTTT.

This chain joins TRBV7-2 and TRBJ2-7, with D perhaps TRBD1 (6 bases). This CDR3 is 14 amino acids long. Germline CDR1 SGHTA, CDR2 FQGNSA. With 0 bases removed from V and 2 bases from J, the gap between germline ends came to 8 bases. Here the CDR3 reads CASSLARGTYEQYF. CDR3 bases: TGTGCCAGCAGCTTAGCCAGGGGAACCTACGAGCAGTACTTC.

This chain joins TRBV10-1 and TRBJ2-7; 10 bases agree with TRBD1. The CDR3 is 16 amino acids. J lost 2 bases, V lost 0 bases, and 4 bases had no gene match. Per germline, CDR1 WNHNN and CDR2 SYGVQD (reference sequence). CDR3 residues: CASSESAGTGAYEQYF. CDR3 sequence (DNA): TGCGCCAGCAGTGAGTCCGCCGGGACAGGGGCCTACGAGCAGTACTTC.

This chain connects TRBV10-3 to TRBJ2-1; 11 nucleotides agree with TRBD2. V was clipped by 3 bases and J by 12 bases; unmatched bases: 7. Germline CDR1 reads ENHRY; CDR2 reads SYGVKD. This CDR3 region has 14 residues. CDR3 region: CAISEPTSGSLQFF. The DNA for the CDR3 is TGTGCCATCAGTGAACCAACTAGCGGGAGCCTGCAGTTCTTC.

This chain connects TRBV15 to TRBJ1-2; 7 bases fit TRBD1. Trimming removed 0 bases from V and 4 bases from J; junction bases left unmatched: 5. CDR1 LNHNV and CDR2 YYDKDF come from the germline V gene (reference sequence). CDR3 length: 15 residues. The CDR3 DNA follows: TGTGCCACCAGCAGAGAACGGGACAGTCTCTATGGCTACACCTTC. Its protein product is CATSRERDSLYGYTF.

The J gene is TRBJ2-1, the V gene TRBV7-2, with a tentative D call TRBD2 (5 bases). Germline V CDR1 and CDR2: SGHTA, FQGNSA. CDR3 length: 16 residues. V dropped 5 bases and J dropped 7 bases, with 21 bases sitting between them. DNA of the CDR3: TGTGCCAGCAGCCAGTCAGGTAGCCGGGATGTTAATGAGCAGTTCTTC. Amino acids: CASSQSGSRDVNEQFF.

This chain connects TRBV6-5 to TRBJ2-7; 7 bases agree with TRBD1. This CDR3 has 15 residues. After removal of 0 bases from V and 1 base from J, the junction contained 3 bases not matched to a gene. Germline lookup yields CDR1 MNHEY and CDR2 SVGAGI. The CDR3 region has the DNA TGTGCCAGCAGTTACTCAGGGGGCCAGTCCTACGAGCAGTACTTC. Protein product: CASSYSGGQSYEQYF.